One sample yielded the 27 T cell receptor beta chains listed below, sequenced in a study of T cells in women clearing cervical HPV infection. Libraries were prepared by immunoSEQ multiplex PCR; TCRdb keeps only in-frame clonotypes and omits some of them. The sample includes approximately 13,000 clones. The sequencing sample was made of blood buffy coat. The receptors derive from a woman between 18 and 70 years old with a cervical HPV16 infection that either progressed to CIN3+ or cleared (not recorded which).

The sequenced part of the CDR3 DNA is TGTGCCAGCAGCCGAACCGGACTAGCGGGAGTGGGGAAAACAGATACG. Its translation: CASSRTGLAGVGKTDT. From start to end, the CDR3 is CASSRTGLAGVGKTDTQYF. This chain links TRBV4-2 with TRBJ2-3; 13 nucleotides align to TRBD2. The read ends 3 residues shy of where the CDR3 ends; the end is completed using the germline J gene. This CDR3 comprises 19 residues. The J segment lost 3 bases and the V segment lost 4 bases, leaving 13 bases of the junction unmatched. Germline loops: CDR1 LGHNA, CDR2 YNFKEQ.

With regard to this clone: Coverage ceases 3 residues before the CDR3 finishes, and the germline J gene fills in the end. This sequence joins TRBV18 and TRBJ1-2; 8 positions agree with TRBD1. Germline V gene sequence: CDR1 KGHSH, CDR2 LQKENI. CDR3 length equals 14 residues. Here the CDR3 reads CASSLTGDSYDYTF. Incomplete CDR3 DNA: TGTGCCAGCTCCCTGACAGGGGACTCCTACGAC. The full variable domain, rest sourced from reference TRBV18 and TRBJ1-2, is NAGVMQNPRHLVRRRGQEARLRCSPMKGHSHVYWYRQLPEEGLKFMVYLQKENIIDESGMPKERFSAEFPKEGPSILRIQQVVRGDSAAYFCASSLTGDSYDYTFGSGTRLTVV.

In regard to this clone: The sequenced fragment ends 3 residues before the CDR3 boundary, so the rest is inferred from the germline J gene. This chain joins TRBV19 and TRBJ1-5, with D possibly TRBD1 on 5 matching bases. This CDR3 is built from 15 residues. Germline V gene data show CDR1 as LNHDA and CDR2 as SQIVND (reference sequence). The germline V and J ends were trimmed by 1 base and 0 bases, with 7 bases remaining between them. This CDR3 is CASSIGQISNQPQHF. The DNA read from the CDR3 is TGTGCCAGTAGTATAGGACAGATTAGCAATCAGCCC.

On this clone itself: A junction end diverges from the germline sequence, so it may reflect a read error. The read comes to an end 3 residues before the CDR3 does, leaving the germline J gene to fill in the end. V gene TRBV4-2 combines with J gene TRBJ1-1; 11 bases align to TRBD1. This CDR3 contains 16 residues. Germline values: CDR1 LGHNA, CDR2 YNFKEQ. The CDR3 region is CASSQDPGTGGTEAFF. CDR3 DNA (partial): TGCGCCAGCAGCCAAGACCCCGGGACAGGGGGCACTGAA.

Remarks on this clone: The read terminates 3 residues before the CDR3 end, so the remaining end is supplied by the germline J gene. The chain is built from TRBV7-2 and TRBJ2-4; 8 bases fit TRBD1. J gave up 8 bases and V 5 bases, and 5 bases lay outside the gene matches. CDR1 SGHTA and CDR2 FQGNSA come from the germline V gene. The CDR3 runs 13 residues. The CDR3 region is CASSRGTGDIQYF. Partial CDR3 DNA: TGTGCCAGCAGCCGAGGGACAGGCGACATT. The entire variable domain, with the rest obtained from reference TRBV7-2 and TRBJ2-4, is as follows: GAGVSQSPSNKVTEKGKDVELRCDPISGHTALYWYRQSLGQGLEFLIYFQGNSAPDKSGLPSDRFSAERTGGSVSTLTIQRTQQEDSAVYLCASSRGTGDIQYFGAGTRLSVL.

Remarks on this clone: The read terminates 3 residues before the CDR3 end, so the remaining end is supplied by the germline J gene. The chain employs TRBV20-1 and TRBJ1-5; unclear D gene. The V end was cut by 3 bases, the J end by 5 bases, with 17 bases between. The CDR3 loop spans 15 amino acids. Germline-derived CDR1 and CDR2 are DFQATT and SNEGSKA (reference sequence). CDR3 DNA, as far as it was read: TGCAGTGCTAGGTCTCGCACGACAAGTTATCAGCCC. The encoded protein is CSARSRTTSYQP. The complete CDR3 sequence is CSARSRTTSYQPQHF.

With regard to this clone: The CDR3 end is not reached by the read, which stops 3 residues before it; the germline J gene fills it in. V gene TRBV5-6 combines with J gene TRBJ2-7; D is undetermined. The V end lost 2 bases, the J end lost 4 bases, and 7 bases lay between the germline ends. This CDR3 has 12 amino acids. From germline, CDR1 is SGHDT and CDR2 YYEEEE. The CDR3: CASSFLMYEQYF. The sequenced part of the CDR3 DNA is TGTGCCAGCAGCTTCCTTATGTACGAG.

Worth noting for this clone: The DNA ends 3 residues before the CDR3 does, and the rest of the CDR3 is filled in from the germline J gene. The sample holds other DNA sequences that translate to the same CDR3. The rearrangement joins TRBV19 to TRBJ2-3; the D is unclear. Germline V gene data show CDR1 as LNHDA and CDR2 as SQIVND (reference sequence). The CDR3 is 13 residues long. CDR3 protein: CASSRHLQETQYF. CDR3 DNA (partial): TGTGCCAGTAGCAGGCACTTACAAGAGACG.

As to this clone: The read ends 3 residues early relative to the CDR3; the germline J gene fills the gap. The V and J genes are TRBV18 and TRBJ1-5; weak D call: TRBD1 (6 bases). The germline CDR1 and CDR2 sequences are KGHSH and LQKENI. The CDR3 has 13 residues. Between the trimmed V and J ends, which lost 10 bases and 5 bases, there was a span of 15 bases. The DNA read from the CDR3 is TGTGCCACGTTTACCCCAGGGGATCAGCCC. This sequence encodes CATFTPGDQP. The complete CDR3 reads CATFTPGDQPQHF.

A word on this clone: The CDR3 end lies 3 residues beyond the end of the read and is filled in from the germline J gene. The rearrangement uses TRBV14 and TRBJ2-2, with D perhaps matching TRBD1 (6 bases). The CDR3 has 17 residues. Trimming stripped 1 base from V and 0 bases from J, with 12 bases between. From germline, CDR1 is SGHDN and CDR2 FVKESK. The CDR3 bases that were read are TGTGCCAGCAGCCAAGTCAGGGGCCTCGCGAACACCGGGGAG. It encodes CASSQVRGLANTGE. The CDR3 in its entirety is CASSQVRGLANTGELFF.

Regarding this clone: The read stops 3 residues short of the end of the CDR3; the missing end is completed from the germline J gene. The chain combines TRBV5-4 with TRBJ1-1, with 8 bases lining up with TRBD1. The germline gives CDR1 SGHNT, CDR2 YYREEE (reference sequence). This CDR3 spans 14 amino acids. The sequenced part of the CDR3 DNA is TGTGCCAGCAGCCGAAGTGGGACAGGCCAAGAA. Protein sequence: CASSRSGTGQE. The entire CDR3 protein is CASSRSGTGQEAFF.

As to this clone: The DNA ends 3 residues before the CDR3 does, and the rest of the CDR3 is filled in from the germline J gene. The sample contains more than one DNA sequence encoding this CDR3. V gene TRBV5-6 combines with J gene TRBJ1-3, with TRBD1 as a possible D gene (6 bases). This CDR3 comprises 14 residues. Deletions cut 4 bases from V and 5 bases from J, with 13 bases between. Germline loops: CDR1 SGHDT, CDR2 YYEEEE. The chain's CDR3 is CASSPLDRRNTIYF. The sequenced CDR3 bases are TGTGCCAGCAGCCCGCTGGACAGAAGAAACACC.

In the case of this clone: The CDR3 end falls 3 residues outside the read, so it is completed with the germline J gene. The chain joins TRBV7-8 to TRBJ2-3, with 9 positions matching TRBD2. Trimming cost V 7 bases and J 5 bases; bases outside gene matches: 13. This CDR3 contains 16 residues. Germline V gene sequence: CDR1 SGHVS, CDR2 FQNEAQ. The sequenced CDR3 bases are TGTGCCAGCACAATCACGGCGGGAGGGAGAGTAGATACG. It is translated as CASTITAGGRVDT. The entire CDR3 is CASTITAGGRVDTQYF.

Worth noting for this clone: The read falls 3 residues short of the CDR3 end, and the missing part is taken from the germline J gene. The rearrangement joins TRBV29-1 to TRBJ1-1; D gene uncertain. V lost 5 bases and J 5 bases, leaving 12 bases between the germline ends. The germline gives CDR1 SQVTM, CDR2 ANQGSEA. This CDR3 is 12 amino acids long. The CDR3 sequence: CSVLVRKTEAFF. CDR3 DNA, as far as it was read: TGCAGCGTTCTTGTGCGGAAGACTGAA.

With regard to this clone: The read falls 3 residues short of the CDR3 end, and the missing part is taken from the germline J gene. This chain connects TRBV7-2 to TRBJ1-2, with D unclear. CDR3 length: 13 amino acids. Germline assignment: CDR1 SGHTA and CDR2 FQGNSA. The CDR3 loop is CASSFFTSYGYTF. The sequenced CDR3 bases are TGTGCCAGCAGCTTTTTTACATCCTACGGG. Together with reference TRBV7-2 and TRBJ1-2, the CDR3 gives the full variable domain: GAGVSQSPSNKVTEKGKDVELRCDPISGHTALYWYRQSLGQGLEFLIYFQGNSAPDKSGLPSDRFSAERTGGSVSTLTIQRTQQEDSAVYLCASSFFTSYGYTFGSGTRLTVV.

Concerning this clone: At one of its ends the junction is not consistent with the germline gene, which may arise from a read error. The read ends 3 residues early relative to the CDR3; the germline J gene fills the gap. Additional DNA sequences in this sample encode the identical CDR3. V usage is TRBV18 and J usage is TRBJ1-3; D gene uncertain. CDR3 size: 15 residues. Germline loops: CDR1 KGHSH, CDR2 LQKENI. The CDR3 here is CASSQTSGSGNTIYF. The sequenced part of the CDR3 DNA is TGTGCCAGCTCACAGACGTCGGGGTCTGGAAACACA.

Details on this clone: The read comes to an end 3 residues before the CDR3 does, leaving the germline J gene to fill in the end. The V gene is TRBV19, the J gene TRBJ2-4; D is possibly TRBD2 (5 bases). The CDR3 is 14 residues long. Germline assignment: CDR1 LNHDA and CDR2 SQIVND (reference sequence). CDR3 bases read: TGTGCCAGTAGTGCACGGGGTCCCAACTATGGT. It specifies CASSARGPNYG. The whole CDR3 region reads CASSARGPNYGQYF. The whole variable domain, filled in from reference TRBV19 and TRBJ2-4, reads DGGITQSPKYLFRKEGQNVTLSCEQNLNHDAMYWYRQDPGQGLRLIYYSQIVNDFQKGDIAEGYSVSREKKESFPLTVTSAQKNPTAFYLCASSARGPNYGQYFGAGTRLSVL.

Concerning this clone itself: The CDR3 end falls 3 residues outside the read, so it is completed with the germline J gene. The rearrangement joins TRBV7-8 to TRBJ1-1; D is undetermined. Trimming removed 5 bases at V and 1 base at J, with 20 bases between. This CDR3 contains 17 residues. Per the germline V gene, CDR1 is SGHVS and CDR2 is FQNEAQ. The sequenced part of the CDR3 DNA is TGTGCCAGCAGCCTGAACCAAGGTATGGCAGGGAACACTGAA. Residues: CASSLNQGMAGNTE. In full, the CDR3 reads CASSLNQGMAGNTEAFF.

The sequenced CDR3 bases are TGTGCCAGTAGTCCGGGACCAAACAGGGGGAGGGGTCAGTACCAAGAGACC. This translates into CASSPGPNRGRGQYQET. The whole CDR3 protein is CASSPGPNRGRGQYQETQYF. The rearrangement uses TRBV19 and TRBJ2-5; D perhaps matches TRBD1 (8 bases). Coverage ceases 3 residues before the CDR3 finishes, and the germline J gene fills in the end. Germline V lookup: CDR1 LNHDA, CDR2 SQIVND (reference sequence). Trimming removed 5 bases at V and 0 bases at J, with 28 bases between. The CDR3 runs 20 residues.

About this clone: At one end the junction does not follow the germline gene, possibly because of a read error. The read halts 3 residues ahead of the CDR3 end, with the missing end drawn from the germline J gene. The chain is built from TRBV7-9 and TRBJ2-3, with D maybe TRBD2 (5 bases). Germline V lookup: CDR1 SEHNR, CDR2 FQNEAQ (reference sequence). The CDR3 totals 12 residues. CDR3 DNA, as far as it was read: TGTTCCAGCAGTTTCGGGGTGCAGCCG. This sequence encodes CSSSFGVQP. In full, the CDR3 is CSSSFGVQPQYF.

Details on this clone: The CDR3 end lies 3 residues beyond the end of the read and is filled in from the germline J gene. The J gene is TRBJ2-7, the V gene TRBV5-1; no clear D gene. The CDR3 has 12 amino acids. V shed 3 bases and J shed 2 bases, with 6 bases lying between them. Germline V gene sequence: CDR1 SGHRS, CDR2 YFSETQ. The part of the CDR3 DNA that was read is TGCGCCAGCAGCTCTCCAGCCTACGAG. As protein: CASSSPAYE. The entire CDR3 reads CASSSPAYEQYF.

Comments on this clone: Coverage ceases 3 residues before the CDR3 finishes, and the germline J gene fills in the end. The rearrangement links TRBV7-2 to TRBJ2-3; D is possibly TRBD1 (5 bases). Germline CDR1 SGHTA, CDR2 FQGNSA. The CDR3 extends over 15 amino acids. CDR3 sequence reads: CASSVRVAREETQYF. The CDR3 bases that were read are TGTGCCAGCAGCGTCCGTGTAGCCAGGGAAGAGACG.

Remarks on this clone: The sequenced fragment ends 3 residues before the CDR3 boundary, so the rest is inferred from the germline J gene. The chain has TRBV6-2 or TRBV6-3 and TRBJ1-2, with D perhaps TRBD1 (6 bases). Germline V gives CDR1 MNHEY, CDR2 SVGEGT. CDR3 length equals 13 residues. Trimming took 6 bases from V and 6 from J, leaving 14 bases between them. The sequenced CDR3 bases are TGTGCCAGCAGGGGTCCCAGGGGCCATGGC. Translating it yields CASRGPRGHG. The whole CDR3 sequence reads CASRGPRGHGYTF.

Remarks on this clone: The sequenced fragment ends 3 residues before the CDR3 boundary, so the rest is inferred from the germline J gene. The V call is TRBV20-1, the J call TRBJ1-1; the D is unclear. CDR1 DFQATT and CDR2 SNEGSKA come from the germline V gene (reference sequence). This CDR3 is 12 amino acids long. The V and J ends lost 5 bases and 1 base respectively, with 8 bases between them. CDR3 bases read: TGCAGTGCTCTCGGCGGGAACACTGAA. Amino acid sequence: CSALGGNTE. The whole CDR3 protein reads CSALGGNTEAFF.

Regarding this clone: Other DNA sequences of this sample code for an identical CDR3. CDR3 DNA (partial): TGCGCCAGCAGCCAAGAAGGGACAGCTAACACTGAA. Translation gives CASSQEGTANTE. The full CDR3 protein is CASSQEGTANTEAFF. The chain joins TRBV4-1 to TRBJ1-1, with TRBD1 identical over 7 bases. The CDR3 end lies 3 residues beyond the end of the read and is filled in from the germline J gene. The V segment lost 0 bases and the J segment 2 bases; nucleotides outside the gene matches: 3. This CDR3 has 15 amino acids. Germline values: CDR1 MGHRA, CDR2 YSYEKL.

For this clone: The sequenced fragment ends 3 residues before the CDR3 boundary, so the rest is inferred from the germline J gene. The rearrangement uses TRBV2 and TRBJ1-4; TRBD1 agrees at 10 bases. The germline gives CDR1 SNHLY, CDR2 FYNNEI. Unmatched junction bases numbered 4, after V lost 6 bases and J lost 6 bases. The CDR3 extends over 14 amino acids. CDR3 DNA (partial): TGTGCCAGCAGGCCGGACAGGGGGGATGAAAAA. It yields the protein CASRPDRGDEK. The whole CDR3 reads CASRPDRGDEKLFF.

The chain's CDR3 is CASSQDPVSTDTQYF. CDR3 DNA (partial): TGCGCCAGCAGCCAAGATCCCGTTAGCACAGATACG. This chain joins TRBV4-1 and TRBJ2-3; D is uncertain. The read ends 3 residues early relative to the CDR3; the germline J gene fills the gap. The CDR3 extends over 15 amino acids. CDR1 and CDR2 from the germline V gene are MGHRA and YSYEKL. Deletions cut 0 bases from V and 0 bases from J, with 7 bases between.